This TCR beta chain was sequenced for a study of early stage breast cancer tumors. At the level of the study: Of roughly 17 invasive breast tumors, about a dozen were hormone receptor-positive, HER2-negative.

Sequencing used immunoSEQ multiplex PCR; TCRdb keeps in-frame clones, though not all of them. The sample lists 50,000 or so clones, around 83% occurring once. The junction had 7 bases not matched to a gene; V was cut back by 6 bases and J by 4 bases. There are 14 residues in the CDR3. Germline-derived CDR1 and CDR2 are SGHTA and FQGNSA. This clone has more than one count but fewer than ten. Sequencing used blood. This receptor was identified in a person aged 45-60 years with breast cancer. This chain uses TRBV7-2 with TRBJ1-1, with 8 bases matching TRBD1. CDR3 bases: TGTGCCAGCAGAATCCAGGGGGCCATCACTGAAGCTTTCTTT. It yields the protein CASRIQGAITEAFF.